The sequence of this T cell receptor beta chain was determined in a study of T-cell reconstitution after alpha-beta-depleted transplantation in children. Study results and caveats: Alpha-beta T cells present about two months after transplant were reported to originate from several hundred expanded graft clones. Newly produced T cells mostly accounted for T-cell counts and diversity one year post-transplant. Surviving recipient T cells and thymic progenitors underlay high day-60 TCRbeta diversity in some patients.

Unique molecular identifiers were used in preparing the TCRbeta library. From the PCR reads, TCRdb called clonotypes with MiXCR, one entry per CDR3 protein. The sample gives approximately 980,000 distinct CDR3 sequences, about 29% of which show up once; 28% is in the top ten. A word on this clonotype: What it recognizes is unknown.

The CDR3 runs to 13 residues. Germline CDR1 ENHRY, CDR2 SYGVKD. The germline V and J ends were trimmed by 2 bases and 3 bases, with 7 bases remaining between them. The receptor was isolated from a boy younger than two who had a stem cell transplant for SCID, so the T cells may come from the graft donor. The chain links TRBV10-3 to TRBJ2-5; either TRBD1 or TRBD2 may supply D (5 bases each). The sequenced sample was PBMCs, mostly from graft donor cells, obtained 360 days after TCRalphabeta/CD19-depleted stem cell transplant. In DNA, the CDR3 is TGTGCCATCAGTGAGGGGGGAAAAGAGACCCAGTACTTC. Translation gives CAISEGGKETQYF.